This TCR beta chain originates from a study of blood T cell repertoires in COVID-19. For the study at large: Acute and convalescent COVID-19 samples came from the United States, Italy and Spain. The cDNA or gDNA used as material had been derived from T cells, B-cell-depleted T cells, or PBMCs.

In the source study's methods: Cell counts per sample came from amplifying reference gene primers. The data were produced by immunoSEQ multiplex PCR, yet TCRdb's version contains in-frame clones alone and is incomplete. V, J and clone size are taken as reported in that table, and D and trimming were inferred from the DNA itself. The data contain some 260,000 clones, just over 85% of them singletons. In this sample, this clone turned up a few times. The CDR3 contains 13 residues. V dropped 2 bases and J dropped 9 bases, with 9 bases sitting between them. CDR1 and CDR2 from the germline V gene are SGHNT and YYREEE (reference sequence).

The sequence derives from an elderly man with acute or convalescent COVID-19. V gene TRBV5-4 combines with J gene TRBJ1-6; D uncertain. Material: peripheral blood. The CDR3, as DNA: TGTGCCAGCAGCTTTGACACCCCTTCACCCCTCCACTTT. This translates into CASSFDTPSPLHF.